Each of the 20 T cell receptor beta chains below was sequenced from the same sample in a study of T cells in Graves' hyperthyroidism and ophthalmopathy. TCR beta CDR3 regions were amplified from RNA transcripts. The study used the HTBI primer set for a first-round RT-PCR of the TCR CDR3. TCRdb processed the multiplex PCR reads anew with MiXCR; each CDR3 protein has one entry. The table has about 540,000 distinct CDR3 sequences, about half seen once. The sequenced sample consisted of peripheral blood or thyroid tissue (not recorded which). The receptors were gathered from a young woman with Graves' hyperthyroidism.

CDR3 sequence reads: CATSTRTGTSGDTQYF. The CDR3 region has the DNA TGTGCCACCAGCACAAGAACCGGGACTAGCGGAGATACGCAGTATTTT. The V and J genes are TRBV15 and TRBJ2-3, with 11 positions matching TRBD2. This CDR3 comprises 16 residues. J gave up 5 bases and V 4 bases, and 8 bases lay outside the gene matches. The V gene's germline CDR1 is LNHNV and CDR2 YYDKDF (reference sequence).

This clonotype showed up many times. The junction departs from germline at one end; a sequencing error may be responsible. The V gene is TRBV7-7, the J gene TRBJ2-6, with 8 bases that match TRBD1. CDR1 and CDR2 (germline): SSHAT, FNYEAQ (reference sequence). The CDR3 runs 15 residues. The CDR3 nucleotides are TGTGCTAGCAGCCAGGGGGCTGGTGGGGCCAACGTCCTGACTTTC. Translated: CASSQGAGGANVLTF. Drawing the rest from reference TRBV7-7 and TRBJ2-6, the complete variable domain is GAGVSQSPRYKVTKRGQDVTLRCDPISSHATLYWYQQALGQGPEFLTYFNYEAQPDKSGLPSDRFSAERPEGSISTLTIQRTEQRDSAMYRCASSQGAGGANVLTFGAGSRLTVL.

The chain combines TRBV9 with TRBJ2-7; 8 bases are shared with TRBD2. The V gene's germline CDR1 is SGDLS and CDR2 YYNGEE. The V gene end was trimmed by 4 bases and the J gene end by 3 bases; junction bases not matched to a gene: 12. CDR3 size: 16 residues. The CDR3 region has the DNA TGTGCCAGCAGCATCAGCCCGGGAGGGCCTAGCTACGAGCAGTACTTC. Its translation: CASSISPGGPSYEQYF. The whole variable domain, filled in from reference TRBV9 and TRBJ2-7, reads DSGVTQTPKHLITATGQRVTLRCSPRSGDLSVYWYQQSLDQGLQFLIQYYNGEERAKGNILERFSAQQFPDLHSELNLSSLELGDSALYFCASSISPGGPSYEQYFGPGTRLTVT.

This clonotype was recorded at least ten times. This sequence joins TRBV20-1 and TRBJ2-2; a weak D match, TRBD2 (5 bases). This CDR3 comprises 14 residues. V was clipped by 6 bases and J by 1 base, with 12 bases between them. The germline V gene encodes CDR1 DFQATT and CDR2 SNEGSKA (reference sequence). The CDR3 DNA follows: TGCAGTGCATCGGGGTTATTGAACACCGGGGAGCTGTTTTTT. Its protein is CSASGLLNTGELFF.

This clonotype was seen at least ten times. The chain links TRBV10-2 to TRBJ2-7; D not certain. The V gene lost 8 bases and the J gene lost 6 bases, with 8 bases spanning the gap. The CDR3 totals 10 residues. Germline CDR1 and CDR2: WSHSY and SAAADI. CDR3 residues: CASWASEQYF. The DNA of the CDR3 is TGCGCCAGCTGGGCCAGCGAGCAGTACTTC.

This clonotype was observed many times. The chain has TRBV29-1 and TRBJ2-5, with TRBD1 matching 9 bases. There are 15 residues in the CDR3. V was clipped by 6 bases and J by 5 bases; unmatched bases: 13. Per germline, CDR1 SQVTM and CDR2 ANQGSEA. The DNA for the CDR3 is TGCAGCGTAGCTTCCGGGACAGGGAATGTTGAGACCCAGTACTTC. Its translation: CSVASGTGNVETQYF.

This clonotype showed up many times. CDR3 protein: CASSVAVGSGNTIYF. CDR3 coding DNA: TGTGCCAGCAGCGTAGCGGTAGGCTCTGGAAACACCATATATTTT. This chain joins TRBV9 and TRBJ1-3; D is ambiguous. The CDR3 runs 15 residues. Per the germline V gene, CDR1 is SGDLS and CDR2 is YYNGEE. V was clipped by 0 bases and J by 0 bases, with 7 bases between them.

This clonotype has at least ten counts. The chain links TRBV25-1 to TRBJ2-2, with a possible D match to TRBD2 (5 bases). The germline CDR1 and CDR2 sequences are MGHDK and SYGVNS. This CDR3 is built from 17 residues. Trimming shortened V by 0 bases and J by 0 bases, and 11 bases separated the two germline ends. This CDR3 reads CASSEYEGIANTGELFF. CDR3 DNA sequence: TGTGCCAGCAGTGAATATGAGGGAATAGCGAACACCGGGGAGCTGTTTTTT. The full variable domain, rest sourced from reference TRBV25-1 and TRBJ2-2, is EADIYQTPRYLVIGTGKKITLECSQTMGHDKMYWYQQDPGMELHLIHYSYGVNSTEKGDLSSESTVSRIRTEHFPLTLESARPSHTSQYLCASSEYEGIANTGELFFGEGSRLTVL.

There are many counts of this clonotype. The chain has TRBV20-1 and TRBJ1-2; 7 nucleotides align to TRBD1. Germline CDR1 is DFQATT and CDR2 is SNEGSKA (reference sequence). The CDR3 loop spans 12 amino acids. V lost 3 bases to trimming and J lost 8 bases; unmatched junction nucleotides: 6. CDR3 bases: TGCAGTGCTAGTGGCAGGGGGATCGGCTACACCTTC. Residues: CSASGRGIGYTF.

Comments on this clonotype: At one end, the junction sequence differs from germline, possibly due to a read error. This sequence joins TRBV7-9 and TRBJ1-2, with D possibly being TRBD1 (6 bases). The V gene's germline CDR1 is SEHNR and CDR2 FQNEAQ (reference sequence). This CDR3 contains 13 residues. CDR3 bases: TGTGCCGGCAGCCCTACAGGAGGACAGGGCTACACCTTC. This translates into CAGSPTGGQGYTF. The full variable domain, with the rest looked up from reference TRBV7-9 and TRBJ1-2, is DTGVSQNPRHKITKRGQNVTFRCDPISEHNRLYWYRQTLGQGPEFLTYFQNEAQLEKSRLLSDRFSAERPKGSFSTLEIQRTEQGDSAMYLCAGSPTGGQGYTFGSGTRLTVV.

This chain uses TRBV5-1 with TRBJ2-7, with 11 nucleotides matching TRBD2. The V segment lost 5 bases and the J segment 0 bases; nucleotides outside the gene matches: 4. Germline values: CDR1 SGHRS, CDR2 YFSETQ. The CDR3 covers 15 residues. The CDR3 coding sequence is TGCGCCAGCAGACCTAGCGGGGGGAGCTCCTACGAGCAGTACTTC. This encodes CASRPSGGSSYEQYF.

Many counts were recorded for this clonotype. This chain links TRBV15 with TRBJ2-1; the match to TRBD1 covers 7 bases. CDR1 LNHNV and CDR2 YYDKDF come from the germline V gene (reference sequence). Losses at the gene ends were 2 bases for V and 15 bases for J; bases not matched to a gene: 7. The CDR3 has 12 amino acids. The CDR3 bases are TGTGCCACCAGCAGACGGGACAGTCAATCGTTCTTC. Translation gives CATSRRDSQSFF.

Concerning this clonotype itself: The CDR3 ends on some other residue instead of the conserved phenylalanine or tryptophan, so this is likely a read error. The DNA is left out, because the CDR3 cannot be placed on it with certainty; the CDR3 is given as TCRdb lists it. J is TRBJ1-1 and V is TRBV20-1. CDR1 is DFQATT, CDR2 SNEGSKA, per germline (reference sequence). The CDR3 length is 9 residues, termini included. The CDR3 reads CSARIVDFY.

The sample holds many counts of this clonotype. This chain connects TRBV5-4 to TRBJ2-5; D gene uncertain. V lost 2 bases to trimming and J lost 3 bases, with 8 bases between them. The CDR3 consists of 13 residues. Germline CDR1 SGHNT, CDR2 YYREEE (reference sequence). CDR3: CASSLGLEETQYF. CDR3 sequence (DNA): TGTGCCAGCAGCTTAGGTCTGGAAGAGACCCAGTACTTC.

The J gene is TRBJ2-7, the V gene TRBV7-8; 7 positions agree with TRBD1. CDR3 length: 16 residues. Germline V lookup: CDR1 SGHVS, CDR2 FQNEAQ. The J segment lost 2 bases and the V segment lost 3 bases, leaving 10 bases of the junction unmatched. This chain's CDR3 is CASSFMARQGAYEQYF. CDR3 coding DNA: TGTGCCAGCAGCTTTATGGCCCGCCAGGGGGCCTACGAGCAGTACTTC.

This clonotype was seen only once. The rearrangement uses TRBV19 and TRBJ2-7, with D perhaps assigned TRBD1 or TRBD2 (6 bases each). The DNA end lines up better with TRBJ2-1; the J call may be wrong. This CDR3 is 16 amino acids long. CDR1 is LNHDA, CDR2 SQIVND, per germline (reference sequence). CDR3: CASSIGPGRGGREQFF. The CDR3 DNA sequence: TGTGCCAGTAGTATTGGGCCGGGAAGAGGGGGGCGTGAGCAGTTCTTC.

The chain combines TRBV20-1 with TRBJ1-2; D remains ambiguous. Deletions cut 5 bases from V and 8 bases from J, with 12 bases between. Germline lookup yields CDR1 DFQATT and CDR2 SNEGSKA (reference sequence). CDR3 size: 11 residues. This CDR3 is CSAGPTSGYTF. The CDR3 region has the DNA TGCAGTGCTGGGCCGACTAGCGGCTACACCTTC.

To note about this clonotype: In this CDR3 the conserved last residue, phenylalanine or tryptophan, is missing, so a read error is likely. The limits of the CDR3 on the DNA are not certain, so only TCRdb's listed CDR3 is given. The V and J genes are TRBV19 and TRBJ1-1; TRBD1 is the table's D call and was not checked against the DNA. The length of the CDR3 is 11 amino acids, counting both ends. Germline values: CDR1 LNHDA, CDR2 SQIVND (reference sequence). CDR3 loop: CASIGQYGANY.

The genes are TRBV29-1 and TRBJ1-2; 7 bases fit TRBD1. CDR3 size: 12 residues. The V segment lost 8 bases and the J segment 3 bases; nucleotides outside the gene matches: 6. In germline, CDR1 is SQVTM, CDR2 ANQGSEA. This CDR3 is CSLDRVYYGYTF. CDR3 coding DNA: TGCAGCTTAGACAGGGTGTACTATGGCTACACCTTC.

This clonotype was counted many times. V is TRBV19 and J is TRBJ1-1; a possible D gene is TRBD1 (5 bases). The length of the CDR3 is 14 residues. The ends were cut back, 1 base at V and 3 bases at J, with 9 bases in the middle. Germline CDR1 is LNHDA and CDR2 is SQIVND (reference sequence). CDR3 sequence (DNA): TGTGCCAGTAGTATAGCTCAGGGTTACACTGAAGCTTTCTTT. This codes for CASSIAQGYTEAFF.